This T cell receptor beta chain was found in a study of cytomegalovirus exposure and HLA in healthy donors. Regarding the study as a whole: Specificity of a few CMV-associated chains for CMV antigens was verified in vitro.

The junction had 6 bases not matched to a gene; V was cut back by 6 bases and J by 3 bases. The CDR3 is made up of 14 amino acids. Per germline, CDR1 MRHNA and CDR2 SNTAGT. Libraries were prepared by immunoSEQ multiplex PCR; TCRdb keeps only in-frame clonotypes and omits some of them. Seen here are 200,000 to 250,000 clones, 85% to 95% observed once, and the top ten hold approximately 1%. A word on this clone: What it binds is not known.

Material for sequencing was PBMCs. The V and J genes are TRBV6-4 and TRBJ2-3; 7 nucleotides agree with TRBD2. The receptor was isolated from a woman aged 18-30 years in good health and CMV-seronegative. CDR3 sequence: CASRRAGYTDTQYF. CDR3 bases: TGTGCCAGCAGAAGAGCGGGATATACAGATACGCAGTATTTT.